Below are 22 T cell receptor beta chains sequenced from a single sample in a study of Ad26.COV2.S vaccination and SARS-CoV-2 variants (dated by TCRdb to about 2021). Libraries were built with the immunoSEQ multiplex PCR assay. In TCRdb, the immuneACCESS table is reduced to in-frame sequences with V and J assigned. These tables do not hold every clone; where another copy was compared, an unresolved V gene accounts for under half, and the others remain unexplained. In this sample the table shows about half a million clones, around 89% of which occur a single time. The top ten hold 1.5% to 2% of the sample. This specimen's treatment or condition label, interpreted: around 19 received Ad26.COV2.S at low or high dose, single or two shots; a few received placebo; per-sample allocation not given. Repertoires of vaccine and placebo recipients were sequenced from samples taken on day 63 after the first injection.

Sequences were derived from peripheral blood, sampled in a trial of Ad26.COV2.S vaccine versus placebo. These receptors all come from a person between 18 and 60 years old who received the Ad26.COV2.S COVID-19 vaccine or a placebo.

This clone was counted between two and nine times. CDR3 DNA sequence: TGTGCCAGCAGCCTCAACAGGGGACCTCAGGAGACCCAGTACTTC. This translates into CASSLNRGPQETQYF. The chain recombines TRBV6-6 with TRBJ2-5; TRBD1 aligns across 7 bases. Germline CDR1 MNHNY, CDR2 SVGAGI (reference sequence). The V and J ends lost 6 bases and 5 bases, in that order; junction bases with no gene match: 12. The CDR3 totals 15 residues.

The CDR3 bases are TGTGCCAGCAGTTACTCGGTCGGGCAGGGATCAGGCTATGGCTACACCTTC. Translation: CASSYSVGQGSGYGYTF. This chain connects TRBV6-7 to TRBJ1-2; tentative D call: TRBD1 (5 bases). TRBV6-7 qualifies as an ORF whose function is uncertain. The CDR3 is 17 amino acids. V shed 0 bases and J shed 4 bases, with 18 bases lying between them.

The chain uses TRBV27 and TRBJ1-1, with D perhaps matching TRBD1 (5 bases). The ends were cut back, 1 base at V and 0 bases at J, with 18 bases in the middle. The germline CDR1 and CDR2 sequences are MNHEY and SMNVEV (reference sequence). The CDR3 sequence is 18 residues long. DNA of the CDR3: TGTGCCAGCAGTTTATACCCACCCAGGGAGTTAATGAACACTGAAGCTTTCTTT. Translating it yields CASSLYPPRELMNTEAFF.

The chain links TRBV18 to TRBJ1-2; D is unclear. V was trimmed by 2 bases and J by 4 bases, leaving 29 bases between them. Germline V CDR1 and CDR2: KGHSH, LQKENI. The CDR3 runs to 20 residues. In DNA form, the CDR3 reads TGTGCCAGCTCACCAATCGGCCCTAAAGCGGCGAGCGGGTTCAGCTATGGCTACACCTTC. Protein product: CASSPIGPKAASGFSYGYTF.

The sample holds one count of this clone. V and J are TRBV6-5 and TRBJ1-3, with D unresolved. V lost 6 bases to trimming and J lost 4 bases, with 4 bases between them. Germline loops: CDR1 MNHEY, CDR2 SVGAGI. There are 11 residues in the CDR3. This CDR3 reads CASRDGNTIYF. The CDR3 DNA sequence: TGTGCCAGCAGGGACGGAAACACCATATATTTT.

DNA for the CDR3: TGTGCCAGCACCGGACTAGCGGGGAGCCCCAGCTCCTACAATGAGCAGTTCTTC. Amino acids: CASTGLAGSPSSYNEQFF. V is TRBV28 and J is TRBJ2-1; 12 nucleotides line up with TRBD2. V was pared by 7 bases and J by 0 bases, with 10 bases of the junction left unmatched. The germline CDR1 and CDR2 sequences are MDHEN and SYDVKM. This CDR3 is built from 18 residues.

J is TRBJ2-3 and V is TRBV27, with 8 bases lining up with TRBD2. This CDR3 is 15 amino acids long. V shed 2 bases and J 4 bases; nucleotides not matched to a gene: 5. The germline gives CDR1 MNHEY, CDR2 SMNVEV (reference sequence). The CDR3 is CASSLREGWADTQYF. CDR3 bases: TGTGCCAGCAGTTTACGGGAGGGCTGGGCAGATACGCAGTATTTT.

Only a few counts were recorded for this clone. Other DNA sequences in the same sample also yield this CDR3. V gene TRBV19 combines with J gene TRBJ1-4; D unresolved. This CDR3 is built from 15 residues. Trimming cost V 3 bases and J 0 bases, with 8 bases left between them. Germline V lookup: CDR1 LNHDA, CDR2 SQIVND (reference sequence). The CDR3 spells CASSISVATNEKLFF. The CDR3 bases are TGTGCCAGTAGTATTTCGGTTGCAACTAATGAAAAACTGTTTTTT.

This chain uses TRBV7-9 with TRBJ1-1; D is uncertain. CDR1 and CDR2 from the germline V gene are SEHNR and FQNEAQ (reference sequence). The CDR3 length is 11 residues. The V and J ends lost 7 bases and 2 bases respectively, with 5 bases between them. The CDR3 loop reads CASIINTEAFF. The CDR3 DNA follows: TGTGCCAGCATCATTAACACTGAAGCTTTCTTT.

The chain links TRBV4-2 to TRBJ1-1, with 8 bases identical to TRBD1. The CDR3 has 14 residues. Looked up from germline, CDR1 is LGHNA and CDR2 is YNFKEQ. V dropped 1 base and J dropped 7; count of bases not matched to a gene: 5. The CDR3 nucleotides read TGTGCCAGCAGCCAAGCGACAGGGGACAATGAAGCTTTCTTT. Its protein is CASSQATGDNEAFF.

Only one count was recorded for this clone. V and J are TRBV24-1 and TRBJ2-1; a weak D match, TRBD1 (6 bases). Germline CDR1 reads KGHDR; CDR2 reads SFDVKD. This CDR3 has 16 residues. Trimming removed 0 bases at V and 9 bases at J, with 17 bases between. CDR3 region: CATSDLQWPGVGEQFF. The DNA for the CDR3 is TGTGCCACCAGTGATTTGCAATGGCCAGGGGTGGGTGAGCAGTTCTTC.

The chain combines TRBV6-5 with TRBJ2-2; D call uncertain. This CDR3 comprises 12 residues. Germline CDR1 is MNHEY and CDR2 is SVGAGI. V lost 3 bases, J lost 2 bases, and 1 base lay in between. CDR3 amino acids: CASSYNTGELFF. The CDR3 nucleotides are TGTGCCAGCAGTTATAACACCGGGGAGCTGTTTTTT.

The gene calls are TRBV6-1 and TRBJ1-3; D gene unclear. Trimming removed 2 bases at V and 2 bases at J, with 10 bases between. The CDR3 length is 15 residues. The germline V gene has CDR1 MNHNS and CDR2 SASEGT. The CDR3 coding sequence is TGTGCCAGCAGTGAATATGCCTTGCCTGGAAACACCATATATTTT. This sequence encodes CASSEYALPGNTIYF.

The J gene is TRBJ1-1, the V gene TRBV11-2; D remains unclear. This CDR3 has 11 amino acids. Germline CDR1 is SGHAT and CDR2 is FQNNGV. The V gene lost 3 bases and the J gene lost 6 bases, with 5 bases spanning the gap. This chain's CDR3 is CASSLGPEAFF. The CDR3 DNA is TGTGCCAGCAGCTTGGGCCCTGAAGCTTTCTTT.

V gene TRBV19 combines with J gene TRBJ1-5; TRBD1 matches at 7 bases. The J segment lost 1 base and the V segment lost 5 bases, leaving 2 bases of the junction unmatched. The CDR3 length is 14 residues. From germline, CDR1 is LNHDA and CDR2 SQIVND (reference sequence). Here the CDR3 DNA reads TGTGCCAGTAGTCAAGGGGGCAGCAATCAGCCCCAGCATTTT. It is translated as CASSQGGSNQPQHF.

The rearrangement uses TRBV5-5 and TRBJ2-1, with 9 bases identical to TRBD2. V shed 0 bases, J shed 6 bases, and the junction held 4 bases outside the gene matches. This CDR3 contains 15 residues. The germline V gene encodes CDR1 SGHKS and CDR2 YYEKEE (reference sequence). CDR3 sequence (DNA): TGTGCCAGCAGCTTGGGGACTAGCGACACCAATGAGCAGTTCTTC. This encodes CASSLGTSDTNEQFF.

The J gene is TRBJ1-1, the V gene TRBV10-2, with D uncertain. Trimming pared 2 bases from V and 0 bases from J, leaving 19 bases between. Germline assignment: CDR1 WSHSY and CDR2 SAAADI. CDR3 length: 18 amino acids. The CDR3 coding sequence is TGCGCCAGCAGTGAGGCAGCTGGAACAGAACGCCTGAACACTGAAGCTTTCTTT. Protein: CASSEAAGTERLNTEAFF.

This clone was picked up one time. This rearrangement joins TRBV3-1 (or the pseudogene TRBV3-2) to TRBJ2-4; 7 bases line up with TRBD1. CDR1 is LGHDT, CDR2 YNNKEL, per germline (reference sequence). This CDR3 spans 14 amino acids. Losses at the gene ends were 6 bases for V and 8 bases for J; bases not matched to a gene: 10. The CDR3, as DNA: TGTGCCAGCAGAACGACAGGGTCCCTGGACATTCAGTACTTC. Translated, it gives CASRTTGSLDIQYF.

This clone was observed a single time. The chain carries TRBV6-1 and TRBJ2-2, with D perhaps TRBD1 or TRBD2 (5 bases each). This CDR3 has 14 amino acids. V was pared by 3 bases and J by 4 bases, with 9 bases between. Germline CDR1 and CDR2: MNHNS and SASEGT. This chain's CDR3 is CASSEGRATGELFF. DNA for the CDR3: TGTGCCAGCAGTGAGGGACGAGCCACCGGGGAGCTGTTTTTT.

The CDR3: CASSLAGQTYEQYF. The CDR3 DNA follows: TGTGCCAGCAGCCTAGCGGGCCAGACCTACGAGCAGTACTTC. The chain joins TRBV28 to TRBJ2-7; TRBD2 matches at 8 bases. Germline V gene data show CDR1 as MDHEN and CDR2 as SYDVKM. After removal of 6 bases from V and 2 bases from J, the junction contained 6 bases not matched to a gene. The CDR3 is 14 residues long.

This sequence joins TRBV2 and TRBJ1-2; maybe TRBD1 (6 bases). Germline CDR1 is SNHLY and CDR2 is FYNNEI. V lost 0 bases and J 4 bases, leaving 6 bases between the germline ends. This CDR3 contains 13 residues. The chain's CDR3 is CASSEAGGYGYTF. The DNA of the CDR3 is TGTGCCAGCAGTGAAGCAGGGGGCTATGGCTACACCTTC. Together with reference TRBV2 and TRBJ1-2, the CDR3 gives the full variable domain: EPEVTQTPSHQVTQMGQEVILRCVPISNHLYFYWYRQILGQKVEFLVSFYNNEISEKSEIFDDQFSVERPDGSNFTLKIRSTKLEDSAMYFCASSEAGGYGYTFGSGTRLTVV.

CDR3 DNA sequence: TGTGCCACCAGCAGAGGTAGGGCGGATACGCAGTATTTT. Its translation is CATSRGRADTQYF. The chain links TRBV15 to TRBJ2-3; D unclear. Germline V CDR1 and CDR2: LNHNV, YYDKDF (reference sequence). The CDR3 has 13 residues. V lost 1 base and J 6 bases, leaving 8 bases between the germline ends. Supplemented by reference TRBV15 and TRBJ2-3, the full variable domain reads DAMVIQNPRYQVTQFGKPVTLSCSQTLNHNVMYWYQQKSSQAPKLLFHYYDKDFNNEADTPDNFQSRRPNTSFCFLDIRSPGLGDTAMYLCATSRGRADTQYFGPGTRLTVL.